The 19 T cell receptor beta chains below were found in one sample sequenced in a study of CD4 T cells in relation to SARS-CoV-2 and coronaviruses. Profiling relied on immunoSEQ multiplex PCR, and the TCRdb table lists in-frame clones only, not all of them. The table records 15,000 to 20,000 clones, around three quarters of them present only once. These receptors' antigens are unknown. CD4+ T cells from unexposed donors were obtained before the COVID-19 pandemic (2011-2018). After nine to ten days of culture, CD4+ T cells were isolated. Material for sequencing was CD4+ T cells from PBMCs, cultured in vitro. All receptors derive from a human donor in good health.

The chain combines TRBV20-1 with TRBJ2-1; D gene ambiguous. The CDR3 totals 16 residues. The germline CDR1 and CDR2 sequences are DFQATT and SNEGSKA (reference sequence). Trimming took 3 bases from V and 1 from J, leaving 16 bases between them. CDR3: CSASLVLRGSYNEQFF. For the CDR3, the DNA is TGCAGTGCTAGTCTAGTGCTGCGTGGGTCCTACAATGAGCAGTTCTTC.

This clone showed up just a few times. The chain carries TRBV6-6 and TRBJ2-1, with TRBD2 matching 10 bases. This CDR3 has 13 residues. Germline V lookup: CDR1 MNHNY, CDR2 SVGAGI (reference sequence). With V trimmed by 10 bases and J by 5 bases, 5 bases remained unmatched. Written as DNA, the CDR3 is TGTGCCACCCGGACTAGCGGCCACAATGAGCAGTTCTTC. It specifies CATRTSGHNEQFF.

The rearrangement uses TRBV5-1 and TRBJ2-7; 7 bases line up with TRBD1. CDR1 SGHRS and CDR2 YFSETQ come from the germline V gene. V lost 4 bases to trimming and J lost 2 bases; unmatched junction nucleotides: 9. The CDR3 consists of 15 residues. The CDR3 nucleotides read TGCGCCAGCAGCACCGGACAGGAAGGAACCTACGAGCAGTACTTC. It translates to CASSTGQEGTYEQYF.

The chain links TRBV2 to TRBJ1-5; no definite D call. Germline V gives CDR1 SNHLY, CDR2 FYNNEI. The CDR3 contains 13 residues. V was cut by 5 bases and J by 5 bases, with 10 bases left in between. The chain's CDR3 is CASSNPPDQPQHF. The CDR3 coding sequence is TGTGCCAGCAGTAACCCACCTGATCAGCCCCAGCATTTT.

The rearrangement uses TRBV5-1 and TRBJ2-2; D remains unclear. V lost 3 bases to trimming and J lost 2 bases, with 5 bases between them. Germline CDR1 and CDR2: SGHRS and YFSETQ. The CDR3 loop spans 13 amino acids. DNA for the CDR3: TGCGCCAGCAGCTGGGGTAACACCGGGGAGCTGTTTTTT. Translated: CASSWGNTGELFF.

DNA for the CDR3: TGTGCCAGCAGTTTATTGGCACGCTATGGCTACACCTTC. It translates to CASSLLARYGYTF. The chain combines TRBV28 with TRBJ1-2; no clear D. The germline gives CDR1 MDHEN, CDR2 SYDVKM. This CDR3 has 13 amino acids. V dropped 1 base and J dropped 4 bases, with 7 bases sitting between them.

The V and J genes are TRBV15 and TRBJ2-2; 7 nucleotides agree with TRBD1. Germline lookup yields CDR1 LNHNV and CDR2 YYDKDF (reference sequence). The CDR3 is 16 amino acids. Germline trimming cut 2 bases from V and 1 base from J; bases unmatched to any gene: 4. For the CDR3, the DNA is TGTGCCACCAGCAGAAAGGACAGGTTGAACACCGGGGAGCTGTTTTTT. Protein sequence: CATSRKDRLNTGELFF.

This clone was recorded once. This sequence joins TRBV5-1 and TRBJ2-2; TRBD2 aligns across 7 bases. With 0 bases clipped from V and 7 bases from J, the junction kept 3 bases outside the gene matches. Germline CDR1 is SGHRS and CDR2 is YFSETQ. The CDR3 is 14 residues long. The DNA of the CDR3 is TGCGCCAGCAGCTTGGCCGCTAGCGGCGGGGAGCTGTTTTTT. Protein product: CASSLAASGGELFF. The whole variable domain, remainder taken from reference TRBV5-1 and TRBJ2-2, is KAGVTQTPRYLIKTRGQQVTLSCSPISGHRSVSWYQQTPGQGLQFLFEYFSETQRNKGNFPGRFSGRQFSNSRSEMNVSTLELGDSALYLCASSLAASGGELFFGEGSRLTVL.

J is TRBJ1-1 and V is TRBV10-3, with D unclear. Per the germline V gene, CDR1 is ENHRY and CDR2 is SYGVKD. V dropped 8 bases and J dropped 0 bases, with 10 bases sitting between them. The CDR3 is 13 residues long. CDR3 nucleotides: TGTGCCATCCTTAGGGCACTGAACACTGAAGCTTTCTTT. Translation gives CAILRALNTEAFF.

The chain has TRBV28 and TRBJ2-1, with TRBD2 matching 9 bases. Germline CDR1 reads MDHEN; CDR2 reads SYDVKM. The CDR3 loop spans 19 amino acids. J lost 3 bases, V lost 1 base, and 13 bases had no gene match. The CDR3 here is CASSLYSLAGRADYNEQFF. CDR3 nucleotides: TGTGCCAGCAGTTTATATTCCCTAGCGGGACGGGCCGACTACAATGAGCAGTTCTTC.

The rearrangement links TRBV9 to TRBJ1-4, with a possible D match to TRBD1 (6 bases). V lost 2 bases to trimming and J lost 7 bases, with 12 bases between them. The CDR3 extends over 14 amino acids. Germline assignment: CDR1 SGDLS and CDR2 YYNGEE. CDR3 DNA: TGTGCCAGCAGCGTTGGGGGGCCGGTTGAAAAACTGTTTTTT. It is translated as CASSVGGPVEKLFF.

V usage is TRBV4-1 and J usage is TRBJ2-5; TRBD2 matches at 8 bases. The CDR3 runs 15 residues. V was clipped by 4 bases and J by 2 bases; unmatched bases: 6. In germline, CDR1 is MGHRA, CDR2 YSYEKL. CDR3 amino acids: CASSPGGAAQETQYF. In DNA, the CDR3 is TGCGCCAGCAGCCCCGGGGGGGCGGCGCAAGAGACCCAGTACTTC.

The gene calls are TRBV9 and TRBJ1-4; tentative D call: TRBD1 (6 bases). The CDR3 has 14 amino acids. The V end was cut by 4 bases, the J end by 11 bases, with 18 bases between. CDR1 SGDLS and CDR2 YYNGEE come from the germline V gene. In DNA form, the CDR3 reads TGTGCCAGCAGCCCCGGGGACATCCTGGAGAAACTGTTTTTT. This sequence encodes CASSPGDILEKLFF.

CDR3 region: CASSQNPGPYEQYF. CDR3 nucleotide sequence: TGTGCCAGCAGTCAAAACCCGGGACCCTACGAGCAGTACTTC. The chain employs TRBV6-5 and TRBJ2-7, with D perhaps assigned TRBD1 or TRBD2 (5 bases each). CDR3 length equals 14 residues. Trimming removed 5 bases from V and 2 bases from J, with 13 bases in between. Germline V lookup: CDR1 MNHEY, CDR2 SVGAGI.

The sample holds a few counts of this clone. In nucleotides, the CDR3 is TGTGCCAGCAGCTTGGGTATTTCACCCCTCCACTTT. Translated: CASSLGISPLHF. V is TRBV5-6 and J is TRBJ1-6; D ambiguous. CDR1 is SGHDT and CDR2 is YYEEEE in the germline V gene. There are 12 residues in the CDR3. Trimming cost V 0 bases and J 9 bases, with 4 bases left between them.

The J gene is TRBJ2-4, the V gene TRBV14; 14 bases are a match to TRBD2. The CDR3 runs 16 residues. Germline V gene data show CDR1 as SGHDN and CDR2 as FVKESK. V lost 2 bases and J lost 7; bases outside the gene matches: 4. CDR3 in DNA: TGTGCCAGCAGCCAACTGGGACTAGCGGGAGAGAACATTCAGTACTTC. As protein: CASSQLGLAGENIQYF.

The chain employs TRBV6-6 and TRBJ2-7; 13 nucleotides match TRBD2. This CDR3 is built from 14 residues. The V gene's germline CDR1 is MNHNY and CDR2 SVGAGI (reference sequence). After removal of 6 bases from V and 2 bases from J, the junction contained 1 base not matched to a gene. The CDR3 nucleotides are TGTGCCAGCAGGACTAGCGGGGGGACCTACGAGCAGTACTTC. Its translation: CASRTSGGTYEQYF.

The rearrangement links TRBV30 to TRBJ2-3, with 11 bases lining up with TRBD2. The CDR3 is made up of 14 amino acids. The ends lost 2 bases at V and 5 bases at J; junction bases unmatched: 3. CDR1 is GTSNPN, CDR2 SVGIG, per germline (reference sequence). CDR3 sequence (DNA): TGTGCCTGGAGTTATAGCGGGAGGGTAGATACGCAGTATTTT. Its translation is CAWSYSGRVDTQYF.

This sequence joins TRBV28 and TRBJ1-1, with 7 bases lining up with TRBD1. CDR3 length equals 14 residues. Germline lookup yields CDR1 MDHEN and CDR2 SYDVKM. Unmatched junction bases numbered 4, after V lost 4 bases and J lost 2 bases. The CDR3 protein is CASSWDRLNTEAFF. The DNA for the CDR3 is TGTGCCAGCAGTTGGGACAGACTCAACACTGAAGCTTTCTTT.